The clone carrying this T cell receptor (beta chain) was recorded once. The data belong to a study of T cell clonotyping in hematopoietic cell transplantation. Sequencing used immunoSEQ multiplex PCR; TCRdb keeps in-frame clones, though not all of them. The sample records tens of thousands of clones, 90% to 97% being singletons. Trimming shortened V by 6 bases and J by 1 base, and 12 bases separated the two germline ends. The CDR3 length is 14 residues. Germline loops: CDR1 MNHEY, CDR2 SVGAGI. Time point here: recipient sample about 28 days before transplant, after cytoreduction. The J gene is TRBJ1-1, the V gene TRBV6-5, with D possibly matching TRBD1 (6 bases). This clonotype was obtained from a woman between 50 and 59 years old with acute myeloid leukemia. Some clones in this sample may be carry-over from other donors' samples. The sequencing used peripheral blood mononuclear cells, collected before stem cell transplant. The CDR3 bases are TGTGCCAGCAGCCAGCCGGGACAGAACACTGAAGCTTTCTTT. Translation: CASSQPGQNTEAFF.